The next 4 T cell receptor beta chains were all read from a single sample in a study of T cell changes during pregnancy in multiple sclerosis. Some clones are missing from TCRdb's copy, which holds only in-frame ones; the method was immunoSEQ multiplex PCR. The sample yields 69,000 or so clones, approximately 92% seen once. The input for sequencing was peripheral blood, taken before pregnancy. The receptors shown here come from a female donor with multiple sclerosis, enrolled in a pregnancy study.

This sequence joins TRBV14 and TRBJ2-3, with TRBD2 matching over 8 bases. Germline CDR1 is SGHDN and CDR2 is FVKESK. The CDR3 spans 16 residues. The ends lost 3 bases at V and 1 base at J; junction bases unmatched: 6. CDR3 region: CASSQGLAGGTDTQYF. The CDR3 DNA reads as TGTGCCAGCAGCCAGGGTCTAGCGGGCGGCACAGATACGCAGTATTTT.

This clone was recorded only once. The chain recombines TRBV29-1 with TRBJ2-1; 8 bases agree with TRBD2. The CDR3 contains 17 residues. CDR1 and CDR2 (germline): SQVTM, ANQGSEA. V shed 5 bases, J shed 3 bases, and the junction held 15 bases outside the gene matches. In DNA, the CDR3 is TGCAGCGTTCTGGGGACGTCCGGGACTAGGGGCTACAATGAGCAGTTCTTC. As protein: CSVLGTSGTRGYNEQFF.

This clone occurred a few times. This chain connects TRBV28 to TRBJ2-3; TRBD2 matches at 10 bases. Germline V CDR1 and CDR2: MDHEN, SYDVKM. After removal of 3 bases from V and 3 bases from J, the junction contained 9 bases not matched to a gene. The CDR3 has 17 amino acids. CDR3 sequence: CASSFSTSGIRTDTQYF. In nucleotides, the CDR3 is TGTGCCAGCAGTTTTAGCACTAGCGGGATACGGACAGATACGCAGTATTTT.

For the CDR3, the DNA is TGTGCCAGCAGTTTATGGCAGGGCTCCTACGAGCAGTACTTC. This gives the protein CASSLWQGSYEQYF. The J gene is TRBJ2-7, the V gene TRBV28, with D maybe TRBD1 (5 bases). CDR1 MDHEN and CDR2 SYDVKM come from the germline V gene. The V end lost 0 bases, the J end lost 0 bases, and 6 bases lay between the germline ends. The CDR3 covers 14 residues.